Given below is one T cell receptor beta chain in context. Its cognate antigen has yet to be identified. Within one base of it there is no much larger clone, and no base qualities were kept. The sample originates from a study of T cells in pancreatic ductal adenocarcinoma (dated by TCRdb to 2016 to 2017). General notes on the study: To learn about the adaptive T-cell response arising naturally, investigators profiled where tumor-infiltrating CD8+ T cells, together with suppressive cells, were located within resected pancreatic ductal adenocarcinoma, how abundant they were, and what qualities they showed.

The full study reports these points: Because tumors are enriched in CD45RO+ effector T cells rather than naive T cells, which biases toward lower diversity, comparisons of clonality between tumor and blood may be biased. No significant difference in T-cell clonality was found between tumor and blood, with mean clonality of roughly 0.12 in tumors and roughly 0.07 in blood. Because inoperable disease is present at presentation in most pancreatic cancer patients, the resected cohort was biased toward the minority with early-stage disease. Blood samples had more total productive templates and approximately 8-fold more unique clonotypes than tumor samples.

The CDR3 measures 11 amino acids from cysteine to phenylalanine. The kept DNA is CDR3 alone, 33 bases in frame from the first base. Sequences DFQATT (CDR1) and SNEGSKA (CDR2) are obtained from the germline V gene (reference sequence). TCR beta CDR3 regions were amplified from genomic DNA using the immunoSEQ hsTCRB kit. An Illumina HiSeq system was used for high-throughput TRB CDR3 sequencing. The source study handled its data this way. Sequencing reads were analyzed with the immunoSEQ software, and nonproductive sequences with premature stops or frame-shifts were excluded. To calculate repertoire clonality, Shannon entropy was normalized by log2 of the number of unique productive sequences, and that value was subtracted from one. In its TCRdb copy, this immuneACCESS table keeps in-frame sequences only and misses some clones. Where compared with another copy, unresolved V genes explain less than half of these, and the others have no known cause. V, J and clone size were drawn from that table, and D and trimming were deduced from the DNA. The sample yields 97,000 or so clones; about 96% were counted once. The leading ten clones occupy about 3.4% of the sample.

Selected pancreatic ductal adenocarcinoma patients had undergone surgery without neoadjuvant therapy. After peripheral blood was drawn into heparin tubes, PBMCs were separated on a histopaque density gradient and then cryopreserved in 10% DMSO. Using the DNeasy Blood and Tissue Kit with Proteinase K and RNase treatment, genomic DNA was extracted from 7 PBMC and fewer than 10 flash-frozen tumor specimens. This chain is built from TRBV20-1 and TRBJ2-5, with the D gene not confidently named. TRBJ2-7 explains the end of the DNA better; the J call may be wrong. The sequencing input was PBMCs. The sequence was obtained from a human donor with pancreatic ductal adenocarcinoma. This receptor has the CDR3 CSASHSLEQYF. The sequenced DNA: TGCAGTGCTAGCCATTCTCTCGAGCAGTACTTC.